These T cell receptor beta chains were read from a single sample in a study of neurological immune-mediated disorders. TCRdb used MiXCR to reprocess the 5' RACE reads, holding one entry per CDR3 protein. The table lists 65,000 to 75,000 distinct CDR3 sequences, over 4% of them singletons. Sequenced input: PBMCs. The receptors were sampled from a human donor with multiple sclerosis. The donor label of this sample is uncertain. Both conserved end residues are part of each CDR3. A D gene is named only where the DNA matches it firmly. Only part of the rows carry a size: once, few, many, or a class if the clone is expanded.

V gene: TRBV11-2; J gene: TRBJ1-2; D gene: .; clone size: many; CDR3 DNA: TGTGCCAGCAGTTCGCTGTATGGCTACACCTTC; CDR3 protein: CASSSLYGYTF
V gene: TRBV3-1; J gene: TRBJ1-2; D gene: .; clone size: many; CDR3 DNA: TGTGCCAGCAGCCAAGATAGAGAGGGGCGCCGCTACACCTTC; CDR3 protein: CASSQDREGRRYTF
V gene: TRBV21-1; J gene: TRBJ2-6; D gene: .; clone size: many; CDR3 DNA: TGTGCCAGCAGCAAAGGCTCTATAGGGCAGGCGAGCTCTGGGGCCAACGTCCTGACTTTC; CDR3 protein: CASSKGSIGQASSGANVLTF
V gene: TRBV10-3; J gene: TRBJ2-1; D gene: TRBD2; clone size: many; CDR3 DNA: TGTGCCATCAGTCCCACACTAGCGGGGACTTACAATGAGCAGTTCTTC; CDR3 protein: CAISPTLAGTYNEQFF
V gene: TRBV20-1; J gene: TRBJ1-2; D gene: .; clone size: many; CDR3 DNA: TGCAGTGCTGGCGGGCCGGGAGTGAGTGGCTACACCTTC; CDR3 protein: CSAGGPGVSGYTF
V gene: TRBV5-1; J gene: TRBJ1-5; D gene: TRBD1; clone size: many; CDR3 DNA: TGCGCCAGCAGCCGCACAGGGGATAGCAATCAGCCCCAGCATTTT; CDR3 protein: CASSRTGDSNQPQHF
V gene: TRBV5-1; J gene: TRBJ1-1; D gene: .; clone size: many; CDR3 DNA: TGCGCCAGCAGCTCAGGACCAGGGGACACTGAAGCTTTCTTT; CDR3 protein: CASSSGPGDTEAFF
V gene: TRBV10-3; J gene: TRBJ1-6; D gene: .; clone size: many; CDR3 DNA: TGTGCCATCAGTGAGTCAGGCAGGGAGGCCAATTTTTCACCCCTCCACTTT; CDR3 protein: CAISESGREANFSPLHF
V gene: TRBV6-1; J gene: TRBJ1-1; D gene: .; clone size: many; CDR3 DNA: TGTGCCAGCAGTGACAGGGGTCGATCTGAAGCTTTCTTT; CDR3 protein: CASSDRGRSEAFF
V gene: TRBV5-5; J gene: TRBJ1-2; D gene: TRBD1; clone size: many; CDR3 DNA: TGTGCCAGCAGCTTGGAGGGACAGATCTATGGCTACACCTTC; CDR3 protein: CASSLEGQIYGYTF
V gene: TRBV10-2; J gene: TRBJ1-1; D gene: .; clone size: many; CDR3 DNA: TGCGCCAGCAGTGAGCTCTGGAACACTGAAGCTTTCTTT; CDR3 protein: CASSELWNTEAFF
V gene: TRBV6-6; J gene: TRBJ2-1; D gene: .; clone size: many; CDR3 DNA: TGTGCCAGCAGTCAACAGGGTTTAAGGAATGAGCAGTTCTTC; CDR3 protein: CASSQQGLRNEQFF
V gene: TRBV5-1; J gene: TRBJ2-3; D gene: TRBD2; clone size: many; CDR3 DNA: TGCGCCAGCAGCCCTCTAGCGGGGGATCCCACAGATACGCAGTATTTT; CDR3 protein: CASSPLAGDPTDTQYF
V gene: TRBV15; J gene: TRBJ2-2; D gene: TRBD1; clone size: many; CDR3 DNA: TGTGCCACCAGCAGAGAGAGACAGGGGGCAGTCGGGGAGCTGTTTTTT; CDR3 protein: CATSRERQGAVGELFF
V gene: TRBV5-1; J gene: TRBJ1-1; D gene: .; clone size: many; CDR3 DNA: TGCGCCAGCACCGATTTGGCCCCGGGGGCGAACACTGAAGCTTTCTTT; CDR3 protein: CASTDLAPGANTEAFF
V gene: TRBV14; J gene: TRBJ1-6; D gene: .; clone size: many; CDR3 DNA: TGTGCCAGCAGCCAAGTTTTCTCTAATTCACCCCTCCACTTT; CDR3 protein: CASSQVFSNSPLHF
V gene: TRBV5-1; J gene: TRBJ1-1; D gene: .; clone size: many; CDR3 DNA: TGCGCCAGCAGCTTGGCTGGCAGGGAAGCTTTCTTT; CDR3 protein: CASSLAGREAFF
V gene: TRBV20-1; J gene: TRBJ1-1; D gene: .; clone size: many; CDR3 DNA: TGCAGTGCTAGAGATGGGAATAGGGGGGACACTGAAGCTTTCTTT; CDR3 protein: CSARDGNRGDTEAFF
V gene: TRBV4-1; J gene: TRBJ2-3; D gene: TRBD2; clone size: many; CDR3 DNA: TGCGCCAGCAGGCGTAGCGGGGGGGCCAAAGATACGCAGTATTTT; CDR3 protein: CASRRSGGAKDTQYF
V gene: TRBV10-3; J gene: TRBJ2-3; D gene: .; clone size: many; CDR3 DNA: TGTGCCACCATGAGCCCCGCCCGCACAGATACGCAGTATTTT; CDR3 protein: CATMSPARTDTQYF
V gene: TRBV5-1; J gene: TRBJ2-7; D gene: .; clone size: many; CDR3 DNA: TGCGCCAGCAGCTTGGGCGCAAACACCTACGAGCAGTACTTC; CDR3 protein: CASSLGANTYEQYF
V gene: TRBV6-6; J gene: TRBJ2-7; D gene: .; clone size: many; CDR3 DNA: TGTGCCAGCGGATACGAGCAGTACTTC; CDR3 protein: CASGYEQYF
V gene: TRBV11-2; J gene: TRBJ2-3; D gene: .; clone size: many; CDR3 DNA: TGTGCCAGCAGCTTAGGAGGGGCAGATACGCAGTATTTT; CDR3 protein: CASSLGGADTQYF
V gene: TRBV5-8; J gene: TRBJ1-2; D gene: .; clone size: .; CDR3 DNA: TGTGCCAGCAGCGCCTGGAAGTGCTACACCTTT; CDR3 protein: CASSAWKCYTF
V gene: TRBV20-1; J gene: TRBJ1-3; D gene: .; clone size: many; CDR3 DNA: TGCAGTGCTAGCTCCGGGGGTCCCGGAAACACCATATATTTT; CDR3 protein: CSASSGGPGNTIYF
V gene: TRBV12-3/TRBV12-4; J gene: TRBJ2-7; D gene: TRBD1; clone size: many; CDR3 DNA: TGTGCCAGCAGCACAGGGGCCAACGAGCAGTACTTC; CDR3 protein: CASSTGANEQYF
V gene: TRBV9; J gene: TRBJ1-1; D gene: .; clone size: many; CDR3 DNA: TGTGCCAGCAGCGCCTACGAGGCACGCGCTTGGAACACTGAAGCTTTCTTT; CDR3 protein: CASSAYEARAWNTEAFF
V gene: TRBV5-1; J gene: TRBJ1-1; D gene: TRBD1; clone size: .; CDR3 DNA: TGCGCCAGCAGCCGTCCCGGGACAGGGAATAAGGGGGCTTTCTTT; CDR3 protein: CASSRPGTGNKGAFF
V gene: TRBV5-1; J gene: TRBJ1-1; D gene: TRBD1; clone size: many; CDR3 DNA: TGCGCCAGCAGCTTGGGTCCAGGGGGCGAAGGTGAAGCTTTCTTT; CDR3 protein: CASSLGPGGEGEAFF
V gene: TRBV20-1; J gene: TRBJ2-4; D gene: TRBD2; clone size: many; CDR3 DNA: TGCAGTGCTAGAAGCCCGGGGGGAGACATTCAGTACTTC; CDR3 protein: CSARSPGGDIQYF
V gene: TRBV12-3/TRBV12-4; J gene: TRBJ2-1; D gene: TRBD1; clone size: many; CDR3 DNA: TGTGCCAGCACCCTGGGACAGGGTTCGTACAATGAGCAGTTCTTC; CDR3 protein: CASTLGQGSYNEQFF
V gene: TRBV7-2; J gene: TRBJ1-6; D gene: .; clone size: .; CDR3 DNA: TGTGCCAGCAGCTTCCCCATGGGGGGGAATTCACCCCTCCACTTT; CDR3 protein: CASSFPMGGNSPLHF
V gene: TRBV14; J gene: TRBJ2-7; D gene: .; clone size: .; CDR3 DNA: TGTGCCAGCAGCCCTCTCTCAGCGGTAACCTACGAGCAGTACTTC; CDR3 protein: CASSPLSAVTYEQYF
V gene: TRBV20-1; J gene: TRBJ1-3; D gene: TRBD1; clone size: many; CDR3 DNA: TGCAGTGCTAAGGACAGGGGAACTGGAAACACCATATATTTT; CDR3 protein: CSAKDRGTGNTIYF
V gene: TRBV20-1; J gene: TRBJ1-2; D gene: .; clone size: many; CDR3 DNA: TGCAGTGCTTCGGTAGGACAGAGGTTAGATGGCTACACCTTC; CDR3 protein: CSASVGQRLDGYTF
V gene: TRBV9; J gene: TRBJ2-6; D gene: .; clone size: many; CDR3 DNA: TGTGCCAGCGGGCGGATAGCTTCAACCTCTGGGGCCAACGTCCTGACTTTC; CDR3 protein: CASGRIASTSGANVLTF
V gene: TRBV9; J gene: TRBJ1-6; D gene: TRBD1; clone size: many; CDR3 DNA: TGTGCCAGCAGCCCCTCAGGGACAGGCGGTTCACCCCTCCACTTT; CDR3 protein: CASSPSGTGGSPLHF
V gene: TRBV5-1; J gene: TRBJ1-1; D gene: TRBD1; clone size: many; CDR3 DNA: TGCGCCAGCAGCTTCTCGACAGGGGGCACTGAAGCTTTCTTT; CDR3 protein: CASSFSTGGTEAFF
V gene: TRBV7-8; J gene: TRBJ2-7; D gene: .; clone size: many; CDR3 DNA: TGTGCCAGCAGCTTAAGGGTCAGGAGCTACGAGCAGTACTTC; CDR3 protein: CASSLRVRSYEQYF
V gene: TRBV5-1; J gene: TRBJ1-1; D gene: TRBD1; clone size: many; CDR3 DNA: TGCGCCAGCAGCCCCTCGGACAGGGCATACACTGAAGCTTTCTTT; CDR3 protein: CASSPSDRAYTEAFF
V gene: TRBV20-1; J gene: TRBJ2-7; D gene: .; clone size: many; CDR3 DNA: TGCAGTGCTAGAGGCGTCTCTACGTCGGCCCCCTACGAGCAGTACTTC; CDR3 protein: CSARGVSTSAPYEQYF
V gene: TRBV5-1; J gene: TRBJ1-2; D gene: .; clone size: many; CDR3 DNA: TGCGCCAGCAGCTCCGACAGTTCTATCACCTATGGCTACACCTTC; CDR3 protein: CASSSDSSITYGYTF
V gene: TRBV5-1; J gene: TRBJ1-1; D gene: .; clone size: many; CDR3 DNA: TGCGCCAGCAGCTTGTCAGGCCCTGAAGCTTTCTTT; CDR3 protein: CASSLSGPEAFF
V gene: TRBV2; J gene: TRBJ1-4; D gene: .; clone size: many; CDR3 DNA: TGTGCCAGTCTATTCCGGGCCGAGGGTGAAAAACTGTTTTTT; CDR3 protein: CASLFRAEGEKLFF
V gene: TRBV6-5; J gene: TRBJ1-1; D gene: .; clone size: many; CDR3 DNA: TGTGCCAGCAGTTATTCAGGGGCCAACACTGAAGCTTTCTTT; CDR3 protein: CASSYSGANTEAFF